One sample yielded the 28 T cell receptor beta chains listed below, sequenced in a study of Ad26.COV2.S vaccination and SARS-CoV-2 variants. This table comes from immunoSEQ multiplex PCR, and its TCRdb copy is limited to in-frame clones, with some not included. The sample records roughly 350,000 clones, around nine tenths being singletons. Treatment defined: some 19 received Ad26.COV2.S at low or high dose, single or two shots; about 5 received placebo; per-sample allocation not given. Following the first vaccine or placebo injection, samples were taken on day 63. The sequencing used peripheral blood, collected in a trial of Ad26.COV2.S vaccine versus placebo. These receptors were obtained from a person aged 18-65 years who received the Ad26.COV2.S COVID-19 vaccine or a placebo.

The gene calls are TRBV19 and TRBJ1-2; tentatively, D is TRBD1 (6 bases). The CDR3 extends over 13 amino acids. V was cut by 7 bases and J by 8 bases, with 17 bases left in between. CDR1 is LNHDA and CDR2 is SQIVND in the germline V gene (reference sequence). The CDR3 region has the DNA TGTGCCAGTACCTCGGCAGGGGTGGACGGCTACACCTTC. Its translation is CASTSAGVDGYTF.

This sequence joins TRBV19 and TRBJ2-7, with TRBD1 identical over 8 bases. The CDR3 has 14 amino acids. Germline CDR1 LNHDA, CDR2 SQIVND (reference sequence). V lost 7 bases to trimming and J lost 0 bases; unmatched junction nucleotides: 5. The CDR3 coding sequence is TGTGCCAGTAAGTGGACAGGGACCTCCTACGAGCAGTACTTC. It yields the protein CASKWTGTSYEQYF.

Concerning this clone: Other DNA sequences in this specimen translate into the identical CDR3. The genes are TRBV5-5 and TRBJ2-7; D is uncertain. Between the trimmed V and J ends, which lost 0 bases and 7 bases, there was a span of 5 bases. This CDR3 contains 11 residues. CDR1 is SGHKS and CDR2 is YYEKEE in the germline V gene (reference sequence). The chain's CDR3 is CASSLVGEQYF. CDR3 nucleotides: TGTGCCAGCAGCTTGGTGGGGGAGCAGTACTTC.

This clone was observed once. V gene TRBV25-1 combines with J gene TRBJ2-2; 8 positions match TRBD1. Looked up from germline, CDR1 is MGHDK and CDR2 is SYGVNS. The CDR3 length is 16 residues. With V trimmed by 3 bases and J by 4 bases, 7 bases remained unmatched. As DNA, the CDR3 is TGTGCCAGCAGTGATAAAAGGACAGGGATCACCGGGGAGCTGTTTTTT. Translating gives CASSDKRTGITGELFF.

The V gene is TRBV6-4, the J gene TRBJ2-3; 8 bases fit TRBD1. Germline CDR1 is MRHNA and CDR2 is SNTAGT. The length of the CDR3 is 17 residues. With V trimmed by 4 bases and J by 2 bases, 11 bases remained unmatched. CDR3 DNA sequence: TGTGCCAGCAGTGGCCGCCCGGACAGGGATTACACAGATACGCAGTATTTT. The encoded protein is CASSGRPDRDYTDTQYF.

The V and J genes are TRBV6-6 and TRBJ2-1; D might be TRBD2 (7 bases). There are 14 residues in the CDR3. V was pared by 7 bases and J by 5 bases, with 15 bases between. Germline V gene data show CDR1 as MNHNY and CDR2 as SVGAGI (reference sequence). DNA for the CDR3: TGTGCCAGCACCAAAAGGGGGGGCAACAATGAGCAGTTCTTC. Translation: CASTKRGGNNEQFF.

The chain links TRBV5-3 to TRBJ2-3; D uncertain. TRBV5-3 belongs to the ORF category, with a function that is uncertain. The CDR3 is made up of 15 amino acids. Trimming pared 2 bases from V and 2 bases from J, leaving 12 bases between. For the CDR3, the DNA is TGTGCCAGAAGCTTCAAGGACGGACCCACAGATACGCAGTATTTT. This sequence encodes CARSFKDGPTDTQYF.

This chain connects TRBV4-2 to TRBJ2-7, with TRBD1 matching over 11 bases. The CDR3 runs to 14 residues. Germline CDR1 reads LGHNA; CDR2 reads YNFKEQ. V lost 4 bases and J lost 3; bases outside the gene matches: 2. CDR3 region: CASSPGQGDYEQYF. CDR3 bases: TGTGCCAGCAGCCCGGGACAGGGGGACTACGAGCAGTACTTC.

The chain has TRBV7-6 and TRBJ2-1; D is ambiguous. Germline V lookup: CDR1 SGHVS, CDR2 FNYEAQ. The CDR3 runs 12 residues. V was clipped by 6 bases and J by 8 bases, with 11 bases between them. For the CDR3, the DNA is TGTGCCAGCAGTCGGGTGGGCGATGAGCAGTTCTTC. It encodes CASSRVGDEQFF.

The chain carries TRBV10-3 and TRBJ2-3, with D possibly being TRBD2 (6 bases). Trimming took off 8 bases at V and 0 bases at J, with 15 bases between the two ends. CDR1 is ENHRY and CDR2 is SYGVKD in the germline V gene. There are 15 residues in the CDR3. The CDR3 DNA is TGTGCCATCGGCGGGGCACAACCTAGCACAGATACGCAGTATTTT. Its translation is CAIGGAQPSTDTQYF.

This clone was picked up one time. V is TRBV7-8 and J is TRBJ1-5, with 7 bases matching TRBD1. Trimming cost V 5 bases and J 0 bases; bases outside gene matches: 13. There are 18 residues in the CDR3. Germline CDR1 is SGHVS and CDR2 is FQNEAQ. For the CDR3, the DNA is TGTGCCAGCAGCCCCGAGGGACAGCTGAACCCTAGCAATCAGCCCCAGCATTTT. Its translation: CASSPEGQLNPSNQPQHF.

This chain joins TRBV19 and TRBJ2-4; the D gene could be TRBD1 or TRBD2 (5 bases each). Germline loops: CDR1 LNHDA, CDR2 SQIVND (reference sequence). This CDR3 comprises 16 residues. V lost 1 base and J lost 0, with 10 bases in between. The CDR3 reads CASSIGGAVAKNIQYF. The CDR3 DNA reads TGTGCCAGTAGTATAGGAGGGGCGGTAGCCAAAAACATTCAGTACTTC.

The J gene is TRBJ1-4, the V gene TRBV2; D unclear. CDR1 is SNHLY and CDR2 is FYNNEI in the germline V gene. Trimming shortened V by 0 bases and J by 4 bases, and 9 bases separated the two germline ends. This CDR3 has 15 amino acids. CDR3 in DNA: TGTGCCAGCAGTGAAGCGCTGGGATTTAATGAAAAACTGTTTTTT. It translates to CASSEALGFNEKLFF.

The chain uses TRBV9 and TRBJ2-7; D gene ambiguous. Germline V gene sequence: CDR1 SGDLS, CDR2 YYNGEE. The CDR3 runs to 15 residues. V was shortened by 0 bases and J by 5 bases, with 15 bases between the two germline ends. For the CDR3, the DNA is TGTGCCAGCAGCGTAGATTTGCAATCGCGGAACGAGCAGTACTTC. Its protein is CASSVDLQSRNEQYF.

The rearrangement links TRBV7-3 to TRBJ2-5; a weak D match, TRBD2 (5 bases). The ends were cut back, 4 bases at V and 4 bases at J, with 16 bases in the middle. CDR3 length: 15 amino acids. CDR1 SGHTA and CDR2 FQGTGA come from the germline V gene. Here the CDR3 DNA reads TGTGCCAGCAGCTACTCCGGGATCCTTCGAGAGACCCAGTACTTC. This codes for CASSYSGILRETQYF.

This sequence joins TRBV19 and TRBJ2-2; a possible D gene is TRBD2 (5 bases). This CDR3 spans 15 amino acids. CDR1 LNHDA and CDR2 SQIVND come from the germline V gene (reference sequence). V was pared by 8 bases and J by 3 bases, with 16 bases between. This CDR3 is CASERAVEHTGELFF. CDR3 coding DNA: TGTGCCAGTGAGAGGGCAGTGGAACACACCGGGGAGCTGTTTTTT.

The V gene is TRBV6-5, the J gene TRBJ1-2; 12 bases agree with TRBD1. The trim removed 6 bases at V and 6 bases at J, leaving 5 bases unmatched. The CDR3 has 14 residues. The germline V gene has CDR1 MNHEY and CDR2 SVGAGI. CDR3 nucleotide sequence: TGTGCCAGCAGAGCCGGGACAGGGGGCGATGGCTACACCTTC. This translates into CASRAGTGGDGYTF.

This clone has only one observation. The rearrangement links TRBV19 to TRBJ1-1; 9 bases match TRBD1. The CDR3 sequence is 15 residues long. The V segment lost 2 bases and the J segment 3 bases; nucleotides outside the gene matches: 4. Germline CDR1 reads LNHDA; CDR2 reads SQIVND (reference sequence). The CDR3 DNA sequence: TGTGCCAGTAGTATACCGACAGGGGGATACACTGAAGCTTTCTTT. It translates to CASSIPTGGYTEAFF.

This CDR3 is CATSRDPITSYNQPQHF. CDR3 DNA sequence: TGTGCCACCAGCAGAGATCCTATCACCAGCTACAATCAGCCCCAGCATTTT. The chain links TRBV15 to TRBJ1-5; D unclear. The CDR3 length is 17 residues. The ends were cut back, 0 bases at V and 3 bases at J, with 15 bases in the middle. The germline V gene has CDR1 LNHNV and CDR2 YYDKDF (reference sequence).

CDR3 DNA sequence: TGTGCCAGCAGCTGGAGGTCCGGAGATAATGAAAAACTGTTTTTT. Its protein product is CASSWRSGDNEKLFF. The J gene is TRBJ1-4, the V gene TRBV7-2; no clear D gene. Looked up from germline, CDR1 is SGHTA and CDR2 is FQGNSA. The CDR3 has 15 residues. The germline V and J ends were trimmed by 4 bases and 4 bases, with 13 bases remaining between them. Complete variable domain (other parts from reference TRBV7-2 and TRBJ1-4): GAGVSQSPSNKVTEKGKDVELRCDPISGHTALYWYRQSLGQGLEFLIYFQGNSAPDKSGLPSDRFSAERTGGSVSTLTIQRTQQEDSAVYLCASSWRSGDNEKLFFGSGTQLSVL.

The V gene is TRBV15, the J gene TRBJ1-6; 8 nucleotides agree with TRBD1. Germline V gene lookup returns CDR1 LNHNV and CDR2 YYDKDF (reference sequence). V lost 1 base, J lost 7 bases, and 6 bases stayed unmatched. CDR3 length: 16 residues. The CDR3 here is CATSRVRTGPNSPLHF. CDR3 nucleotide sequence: TGTGCCACCAGCAGAGTGCGGACAGGGCCCAATTCACCCCTCCACTTT.

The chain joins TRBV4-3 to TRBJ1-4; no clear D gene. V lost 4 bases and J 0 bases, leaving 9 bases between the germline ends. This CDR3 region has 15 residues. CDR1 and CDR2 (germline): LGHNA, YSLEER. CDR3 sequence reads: CASSPSGTTNEKLFF. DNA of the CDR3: TGCGCCAGCAGCCCATCAGGAACAACTAATGAAAAACTGTTTTTT.

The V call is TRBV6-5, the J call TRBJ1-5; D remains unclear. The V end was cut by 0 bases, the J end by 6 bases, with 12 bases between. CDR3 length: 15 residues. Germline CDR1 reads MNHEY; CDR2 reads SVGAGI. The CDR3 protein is CASSYSSAAGQPQHF. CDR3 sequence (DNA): TGTGCCAGCAGTTACTCCTCCGCGGCGGGTCAGCCCCAGCATTTT.

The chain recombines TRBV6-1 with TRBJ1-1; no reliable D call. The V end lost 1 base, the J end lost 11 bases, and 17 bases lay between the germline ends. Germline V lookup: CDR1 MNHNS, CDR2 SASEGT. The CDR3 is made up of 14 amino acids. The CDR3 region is CASSEVGLVVGAFF. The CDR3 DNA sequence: TGTGCCAGCAGTGAAGTCGGGTTGGTGGTCGGGGCTTTCTTT.

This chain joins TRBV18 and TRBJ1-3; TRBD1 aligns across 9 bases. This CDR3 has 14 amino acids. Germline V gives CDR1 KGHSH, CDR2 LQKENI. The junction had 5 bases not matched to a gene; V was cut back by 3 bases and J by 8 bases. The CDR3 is CASSPWTGADTIYF. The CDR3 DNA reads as TGTGCCAGCTCACCGTGGACAGGGGCGGACACCATATATTTT. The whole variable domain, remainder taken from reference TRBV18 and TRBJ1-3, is NAGVMQNPRHLVRRRGQEARLRCSPMKGHSHVYWYRQLPEEGLKFMVYLQKENIIDESGMPKERFSAEFPKEGPSILRIQQVVRGDSAAYFCASSPWTGADTIYFGEGSWLTVV.

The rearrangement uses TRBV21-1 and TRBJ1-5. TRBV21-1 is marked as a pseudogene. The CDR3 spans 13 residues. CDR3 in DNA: TGTGCCAGCAGCAAAGTCGTCAATCAGCCCCAGCATTTT. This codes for CASSKVVNQPQHF.

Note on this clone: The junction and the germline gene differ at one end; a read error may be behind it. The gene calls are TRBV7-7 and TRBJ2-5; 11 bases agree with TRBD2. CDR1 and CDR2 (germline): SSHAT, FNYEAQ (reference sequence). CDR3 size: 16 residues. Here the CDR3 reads CASSLSSSGGWETQYF. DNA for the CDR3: TGTGCTAGCAGCTTATCGTCTAGCGGGGGGTGGGAGACCCAGTACTTC.

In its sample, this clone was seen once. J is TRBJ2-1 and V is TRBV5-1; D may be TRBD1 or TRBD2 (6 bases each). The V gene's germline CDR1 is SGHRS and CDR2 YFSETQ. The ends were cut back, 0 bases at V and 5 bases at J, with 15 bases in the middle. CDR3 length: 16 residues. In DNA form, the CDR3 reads TGCGCCAGCAGCTTGGTGGGGGGCCGCGTCAACAATGAGCAGTTCTTC. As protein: CASSLVGGRVNNEQFF.